This note documents a single T cell receptor (beta chain) sequence. Its antigen remains unidentified. Germline values: CDR1 MGHDK, CDR2 SYGVNS. This CDR3 contains 15 residues. These data belong to a study of CXCR3-negative and CXCR3-positive naive CD8 T cells. Study context: The study obtained 130 million to 150 million TRB reads, about 1.5 +/- 0.3 million per library.

cDNA libraries for TRB were generated by 5' RACE incorporating UMI labels. TCRdb re-called the 5' RACE reads; every CDR3 protein appears as one record, without DNA. The sample holds 65,000 to 75,000 distinct CDR3 sequences. Whole-study findings and limits: The study found that naive CXCR3-negative and CXCR3-positive cells shared TRBV-TRBJ usage, while memory cells differed. CXCR3-expressing naive cells carried TRB CDR3s more hydrophobic than those of CXCR3-negative naive cells.

What was sequenced was naive CXCR3+ CD8+ T cells from blood. Described subset: CD45RO-CCR7+CD27+CD95- naive CD8+ T cells expressing CXCR3 (TNR3+). The chain employs TRBV25-1 and TRBJ1-3. The sequence was obtained from a human donor in good health. Some clones in this sample may be carry-over from other donors' samples. This chain's CDR3 is CASSEKVTSGNTIYF.